One sample yielded the 5 T cell receptor beta chains listed below, sequenced in a study of metastatic and nonmetastatic thyroid tumors. No patient had received any treatment before thyroid surgery. With MiXCR, TCRdb reprocessed the PCR reads. The repertoire has 80,000 to 85,000 clones, 9.5% to 15% of them found once; the top ten carry around 10%. Sequencing was done on a sample of tumor tissue. These receptors were taken from a female donor with papillary thyroid cancer or a benign thyroid nodule (not recorded which). Some clones in this sample may be carry-over from other donors' samples.

The V and J genes are TRBV25-1 and TRBJ2-1; TRBD2 matches 11 bases. The CDR3 runs 15 residues. The germline CDR1 and CDR2 sequences are MGHDK and SYGVNS. Trimming removed 5 bases from V and 7 bases from J; junction bases left unmatched: 7. The CDR3: CASSSPGLAANEQFF. The CDR3 bases are TGTGCCAGCAGTTCCCCGGGACTAGCGGCGAATGAGCAGTTCTTC.

This clone was found many times. Other DNA sequences from this sample encode an identical CDR3 as well. The rearrangement uses TRBV30 and TRBJ1-1; D perhaps matches TRBD1 (6 bases). The CDR3 sequence is 12 residues long. Trimming took 2 bases from V and 5 from J, leaving 9 bases between them. Germline V gene lookup returns CDR1 GTSNPN and CDR2 SVGIG (reference sequence). The DNA for the CDR3 is TGTGCCTGGAGTACAGGGAAGACTGAAGCTTTCTTT. This sequence encodes CAWSTGKTEAFF. The whole variable domain, remainder taken from reference TRBV30 and TRBJ1-1, is SQTIHQWPATLVQPVGSPLSLECTVEGTSNPNLYWYRQAAGRGLQLLFYSVGIGQISSEVPQNLSASRPQDRQFILSSKKLLLSDSGFYLCAWSTGKTEAFFGQGTRLTVV.

The rearrangement links TRBV6-1 to TRBJ2-7, with 9 nucleotides matching TRBD1. The V gene's germline CDR1 is MNHNS and CDR2 SASEGT. The J segment lost 3 bases and the V segment lost 1 base, leaving 4 bases of the junction unmatched. The CDR3 runs 15 residues. The chain's CDR3 is CASSEVGTGFYEQYF. CDR3 sequence (DNA): TGTGCCAGCAGTGAAGTGGGGACAGGGTTCTACGAGCAGTACTTC.

Remarks on this clone: With a much larger clone just one base away, this may be a read error. In the same sample, other DNA sequences code for this CDR3. The gene calls are TRBV3-1 and TRBJ2-3, with D possibly being TRBD1 (6 bases). Looked up from germline, CDR1 is LGHDT and CDR2 is YNNKEL (reference sequence). The CDR3 runs 14 residues. V dropped 4 bases and J dropped 4 bases, with 12 bases sitting between them. The CDR3 reads CASSLGGGSDTQYF. Here the CDR3 DNA reads TGTGCCAGCAGCCTAGGTGGGGGCTCAGATACGCAGTATTTT.

The sample holds many counts of this clone. The genes are TRBV4-1 and TRBJ1-1; no clear D gene. Looked up from germline, CDR1 is MGHRA and CDR2 is YSYEKL. V was trimmed by 0 bases and J by 7 bases, leaving 12 bases between them. This CDR3 comprises 14 residues. The CDR3 loop is CASSQDHITGEAFF. CDR3 in DNA: TGCGCCAGCAGCCAAGATCATATAACCGGTGAAGCTTTCTTT.